The 18 T cell receptor beta chains presented below share a single source sample, sequenced in a study of control samples from healthy donors and cancer patients. TCRdb keeps only in-frame clones here, not all; method: immunoSEQ multiplex PCR. The sample lists around 130,000 clones, about 89% occurring once. Material for sequencing was blood. The receptors stem from a man aged 50 to 60 in good health.

The chain is built from TRBV19 and TRBJ1-4, with D perhaps matching TRBD1 (6 bases). Germline loops: CDR1 LNHDA, CDR2 SQIVND (reference sequence). The V and J ends lost 1 base and 4 bases respectively, with 10 bases between them. This CDR3 has 15 residues. The DNA for the CDR3 is TGTGCCAGTAGTATAGGGGGGCAGAGTAATGAAAAACTGTTTTTT. Translating gives CASSIGGQSNEKLFF.

J is TRBJ1-5 and V is TRBV19; no clear D. In germline, CDR1 is LNHDA, CDR2 SQIVND (reference sequence). The CDR3 sequence is 15 residues long. Trimming stripped 4 bases from V and 0 bases from J, with 10 bases between. CDR3 in amino acids: CASSTHTDSNQPQHF. In nucleotides, the CDR3 is TGTGCCAGTAGTACCCATACAGATAGCAATCAGCCCCAGCATTTT.

This sequence joins TRBV27 and TRBJ1-2; D is ambiguous. In germline, CDR1 is MNHEY, CDR2 SMNVEV (reference sequence). V shed 2 bases and J shed 2 bases, with 9 bases lying between them. The CDR3 totals 14 residues. The CDR3: CASSLAGGNYGYTF. For the CDR3, the DNA is TGTGCCAGCAGTTTAGCGGGCGGGAACTATGGCTACACCTTC.

This clone was detected only once. The gene calls are TRBV7-9 and TRBJ2-3; 9 bases are shared with TRBD2. V was clipped by 2 bases and J by 2 bases; unmatched bases: 2. CDR3 length equals 15 residues. Per germline, CDR1 SEHNR and CDR2 FQNEAQ (reference sequence). CDR3 sequence reads: CASSLLAGLTDTQYF. The CDR3 DNA is TGTGCCAGCAGCTTACTAGCGGGGCTCACAGATACGCAGTATTTT.

V gene TRBV5-5 combines with J gene TRBJ2-5; perhaps TRBD2 as D (6 bases). The CDR3 has 14 amino acids. CDR1 and CDR2 from the germline V gene are SGHKS and YYEKEE (reference sequence). V was trimmed by 4 bases and J by 5 bases, leaving 15 bases between them. The chain's CDR3 is CASSQAGRPETQYF. The CDR3 DNA sequence: TGTGCCAGCAGCCAGGCGGGGCGGCCTGAGACCCAGTACTTC.

The chain uses TRBV6-5 and TRBJ1-3; D is perhaps TRBD1 (5 bases). Germline V gene data show CDR1 as MNHEY and CDR2 as SVGAGI. V lost 11 bases and J 0 bases, leaving 11 bases between the germline ends. This CDR3 contains 13 residues. In nucleotides, the CDR3 is TGTGCCGGTCGGGGCTTCTCTGGAAACACCATATATTTT. It is translated as CAGRGFSGNTIYF.

This clone was recorded a few times. The chain recombines TRBV5-3 with TRBJ1-5; D perhaps matches TRBD1 (5 bases). TRBV5-3 is assigned to the ORF class and has an uncertain function. The CDR3 is made up of 14 amino acids. The V and J ends lost 7 bases and 4 bases respectively, with 15 bases between them. The CDR3 is CARGTGARNQPQHF. CDR3 bases: TGTGCCAGAGGGACCGGGGCTAGGAATCAGCCCCAGCATTTT.

This chain joins TRBV6-5 and TRBJ1-4, with 7 bases that match TRBD1. The CDR3 runs 15 residues. The germline gives CDR1 MNHEY, CDR2 SVGAGI. V shed 8 bases, J shed 7 bases, and the junction held 13 bases outside the gene matches. CDR3 sequence (DNA): TGTGCCAGCCAATGGGCGCAGGGGGTTAGTGAAAAACTGTTTTTT. It yields the protein CASQWAQGVSEKLFF.

The J gene is TRBJ2-2, the V gene TRBV9; D is undetermined. The CDR3 is made up of 16 amino acids. The V gene lost 0 bases and the J gene lost 5 bases, with 14 bases spanning the gap. Germline lookup yields CDR1 SGDLS and CDR2 YYNGEE. The DNA of the CDR3 is TGTGCCAGCAGCGTAGGCCAAACAACACGGACCGGGGAGCTGTTTTTT. This sequence encodes CASSVGQTTRTGELFF.

The genes are TRBV3-1 (or the pseudogene TRBV3-2) and TRBJ2-5; TRBD1 aligns across 8 bases. The length of the CDR3 is 14 residues. J lost 5 bases, V lost 3 bases, and 5 bases had no gene match. CDR1 is LGHDT, CDR2 YNNKEL, per germline (reference sequence). CDR3 loop: CASSQQGAGETQYF. The DNA for the CDR3 is TGTGCCAGCAGCCAGCAGGGGGCTGGGGAGACCCAGTACTTC.

The J gene is TRBJ1-1, the V gene TRBV6-6, with a possible D match to TRBD1 (5 bases). CDR3 length: 15 amino acids. V lost 0 bases and J lost 1, with 9 bases in between. Germline V gives CDR1 MNHNY, CDR2 SVGAGI (reference sequence). CDR3 coding DNA: TGTGCCAGCAGTTACTCGCCAGGGCAGAACACTGAAGCTTTCTTT. Its protein is CASSYSPGQNTEAFF.

The chain recombines TRBV25-1 with TRBJ2-7; D tentatively fits TRBD1 or TRBD2 (6 bases each). CDR1 is MGHDK, CDR2 SYGVNS, per germline. Trimming took off 5 bases at V and 0 bases at J, with 14 bases between the two ends. The CDR3 sequence is 15 residues long. The DNA of the CDR3 is TGTGCCAGCAGTAACCAAGGGGGGAGCTCCTACGAGCAGTACTTC. Translation gives CASSNQGGSSYEQYF.

The V gene is TRBV3-1 (or the pseudogene TRBV3-2), the J gene TRBJ1-5; TRBD1 might be the D (5 bases). Trimming pared 3 bases from V and 6 bases from J, leaving 9 bases between. The CDR3 extends over 13 amino acids. Germline CDR1 LGHDT, CDR2 YNNKEL (reference sequence). Here the CDR3 DNA reads TGTGCCAGCAGCCACCAGGGTTTTCAGCCCCAGCATTTT. Translated, it gives CASSHQGFQPQHF.

CDR3 nucleotide sequence: TGCGCCAGCTCTGGGCAGGGCTCGGCCTCTGGAAACACCATATATTTT. It yields the protein CASSGQGSASGNTIYF. The chain employs TRBV5-1 and TRBJ1-3; D possibly corresponds to TRBD1 (5 bases). Trimming took 7 bases from V and 0 from J, leaving 17 bases between them. Germline CDR1 reads SGHRS; CDR2 reads YFSETQ. The CDR3 is 16 amino acids.

The chain couples TRBV29-1 to TRBJ2-1; the D gene is possibly TRBD2 (6 bases). The germline gives CDR1 SQVTM, CDR2 ANQGSEA. The CDR3 consists of 12 residues. The V end was cut by 3 bases, the J end by 7 bases, with 10 bases between. The CDR3 loop reads CSVDLGGNEQFF. Here the CDR3 DNA reads TGCAGCGTTGACTTGGGGGGTAATGAGCAGTTCTTC.

The V and J genes are TRBV12-3 or TRBV12-4 and TRBJ1-2; D is undetermined. The CDR3 spans 12 residues. Trimming pared 3 bases from V and 2 bases from J, leaving 4 bases between. The CDR3 reads CASSFVNYGYTF. The DNA of the CDR3 is TGTGCCAGCAGTTTCGTCAACTATGGCTACACCTTC.

The rearrangement links TRBV9 to TRBJ2-2; TRBD1 agrees at 9 bases. With V trimmed by 1 base and J by 5 bases, 3 bases remained unmatched. Germline loops: CDR1 SGDLS, CDR2 YYNGEE. The CDR3 runs to 15 residues. CDR3 nucleotides: TGTGCCAGCAGCGTAAGGACAGGGGAGACCGGGGAGCTGTTTTTT. Encoded protein: CASSVRTGETGELFF.

The rearrangement uses TRBV29-1 and TRBJ1-2; D is perhaps TRBD1 (6 bases). The CDR3 is 11 amino acids. With 4 bases removed from V and 6 bases from J, the gap between germline ends came to 9 bases. Germline assignment: CDR1 SQVTM and CDR2 ANQGSEA. The CDR3, as DNA: TGCAGCGTTGTTGGGGGCCATGGCTACACCTTC. This codes for CSVVGGHGYTF. The full variable domain, completed using reference TRBV29-1 and TRBJ1-2, is SAVISQKPSRDICQRGTSLTIQCQVDSQVTMMFWYRQQPGQSLTLIATANQGSEATYESGFVIDKFPISRPNLTFSTLTVSNMSPEDSSIYLCSVVGGHGYTFGSGTRLTVV.